This TCR beta chain is from a study of T cells in Graves' hyperthyroidism and ophthalmopathy. Germline V gene data show CDR1 as ENHRY and CDR2 as SYGVKD. The CDR3 extends over 15 amino acids. The V gene lost 4 bases and the J gene lost 5 bases, with 16 bases spanning the gap. This clonotype was seen ten or more times. Regions amplified from RNA transcripts were the TCR beta CDR3 regions. When the TCR CDR3 underwent first-round RT-PCR, the HTBI primer set was used. Using its own MiXCR run on the multiplex PCR reads, TCRdb lists one record per CDR3 protein. The table includes roughly 500,000 distinct CDR3 sequences, about 15% detected once.

The receptor's source is a woman in her twenties or thirties with Graves' hyperthyroidism that later progressed to Graves' ophthalmopathy. The material sequenced was blood. The chain uses TRBV10-3 and TRBJ2-3; D uncertain. CDR3 nucleotides: TGTGCCATCAGTGGCGGAACGGCTTATAAAGATACGCAGTATTTT. Encoded protein: CAISGGTAYKDTQYF.